The 7 T cell receptor beta chains below were found in one sample sequenced in a study of CD8 T cells in ankylosing spondylitis. General study points: The study identified a TCR beta motif of eight highly homologous variants that appeared characteristic of ankylosing spondylitis blood.

Each CDR3 protein is one row after TCRdb ran MiXCR on the 5' RACE reads. The sample has some 220,000 distinct CDR3 sequences, more than 5.5% seen once. These receptors have no identified antigens. Source material: blood, either unsorted or a sorted T cell fraction (not recorded which). These receptors all stem from a male donor with ankylosing spondylitis.

This clonotype came up many times. The CDR3 is CASSFAGSYNEQFF. The CDR3 DNA follows: TGTGCCAGCAGTTTTGCCGGCTCCTACAATGAGCAGTTCTTC. The V gene is TRBV12-3 or TRBV12-4, the J gene TRBJ2-1; D is unclear. CDR3 length: 14 amino acids. V was shortened by 3 bases and J by 0 bases, with 6 bases between the two germline ends.

This clonotype was picked up many times. V usage is TRBV20-1 and J usage is TRBJ2-7; 8 positions match TRBD1. Germline values: CDR1 DFQATT, CDR2 SNEGSKA (reference sequence). CDR3 length equals 15 residues. The ends lost 4 bases at V and 4 bases at J; junction bases unmatched: 12. CDR3 nucleotide sequence: TGCAGTGCTATCGAGACCCGGACAGGGCGGTACGAGCAGTACTTC. It is translated as CSAIETRTGRYEQYF.

This clonotype came up many times. The rearrangement joins TRBV4-2 to TRBJ1-6; D unresolved. The CDR3 contains 14 residues. Trimming pared 4 bases from V and 3 bases from J, leaving 7 bases between. From germline, CDR1 is LGHNA and CDR2 YNFKEQ. The CDR3 bases are TGTGCCAGCAGCCCGGATCTCTATAATTCACCCCTCCACTTT. Protein sequence: CASSPDLYNSPLHF.

This clonotype was found many times. The chain uses TRBV20-1 and TRBJ2-5; D not certain. Trimming stripped 2 bases from V and 1 base from J, with 14 bases between. This CDR3 region has 15 residues. Germline V lookup: CDR1 DFQATT, CDR2 SNEGSKA (reference sequence). The CDR3 loop reads CSARPPQKTQETQYF. CDR3 in DNA: TGCAGTGCTAGACCCCCACAGAAGACCCAAGAGACCCAGTACTTC.

This clonotype was recorded many times. The chain has TRBV6-1 and TRBJ1-2; weak D call: TRBD1 (6 bases). Trimming removed 10 bases from V and 4 bases from J, with 16 bases in between. CDR3 length: 13 residues. Germline V gives CDR1 MNHNS, CDR2 SASEGT. CDR3 loop: CATFGGPGYGYTF. CDR3 in DNA: TGTGCCACCTTCGGGGGGCCGGGCTATGGCTACACCTTC.

This clonotype was observed many times. J is TRBJ2-2 and V is TRBV3-1; 7 positions agree with TRBD1. The CDR3 totals 16 residues. Unmatched junction bases numbered 7, after V lost 4 bases and J lost 2 bases. Germline assignment: CDR1 LGHDT and CDR2 YNNKEL (reference sequence). The CDR3 loop reads CASSPYGTANTGELFF. CDR3 DNA: TGTGCCAGCAGCCCTTATGGGACAGCCAACACCGGGGAGCTGTTTTTT.

This clonotype was counted ten times or more. V usage is TRBV4-1 and J usage is TRBJ2-5; the D is unclear. Germline assignment: CDR1 MGHRA and CDR2 YSYEKL. V was trimmed by 3 bases and J by 2 bases, leaving 10 bases between them. The CDR3 runs 14 residues. CDR3 DNA sequence: TGCGCCAGCAGCCAGGTTCTATTTCAAGAGACCCAGTACTTC. Amino acid sequence: CASSQVLFQETQYF.